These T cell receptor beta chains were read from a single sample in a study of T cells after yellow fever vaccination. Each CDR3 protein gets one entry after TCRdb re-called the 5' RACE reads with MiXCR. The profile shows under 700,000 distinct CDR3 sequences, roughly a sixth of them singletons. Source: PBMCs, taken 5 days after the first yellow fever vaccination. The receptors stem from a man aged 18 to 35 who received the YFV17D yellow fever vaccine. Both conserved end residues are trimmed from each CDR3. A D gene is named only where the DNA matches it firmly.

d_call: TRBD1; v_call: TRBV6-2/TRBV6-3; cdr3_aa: ASGGTGGYEQY
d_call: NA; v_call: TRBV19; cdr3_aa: ASRIAGLYNEQF
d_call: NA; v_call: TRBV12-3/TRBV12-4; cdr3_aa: ASSPGGLDGYT
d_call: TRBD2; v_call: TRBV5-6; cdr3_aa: ASSAGTSGGTEQF
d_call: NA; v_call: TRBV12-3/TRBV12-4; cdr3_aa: ASSLLVPQGGELF
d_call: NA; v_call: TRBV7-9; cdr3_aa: ASSFWGGGTDTQY
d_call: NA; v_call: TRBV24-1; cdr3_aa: ATDDRYYEQC
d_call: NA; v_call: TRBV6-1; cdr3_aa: ASHRARTYYEQY
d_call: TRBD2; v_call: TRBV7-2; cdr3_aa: ASSSSGTSDTQY
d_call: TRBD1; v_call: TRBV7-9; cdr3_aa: ASSLATGYIKNSPLH
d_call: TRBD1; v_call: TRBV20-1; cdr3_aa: SARDSNSNQPQH
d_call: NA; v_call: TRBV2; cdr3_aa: ASSEDNGNTIY
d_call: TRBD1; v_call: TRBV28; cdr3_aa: ASKDRVYSGELF